Here is one T cell receptor (beta chain) with its context. Its antigen is unknown. This may arise from a read error, as a much more abundant clone is one base away. Other nucleotide sequences in the sample specify the same CDR3. V ends up 5 bases short and J 2 bases short, with an unmatched junction base count of 8. Based on the germline V gene, the CDR1 and CDR2 sequences are SGHTA and FQGTGA. The CDR3, from cysteine to phenylalanine, totals 15 residues. Of all the DNA, just the CDR3 is kept, 45 bases in frame from base 1. In the prospective study, participants were roughly 18 to 100 years old, resided in 25 or so geographic areas of the United States, and were enrolled through a virtual design. In the prospective study, participants were assigned to cohorts based on the clinical history participants reported in a screening survey and a study questionnaire. Recovered participants in ImmuneRACE Cohort 3 were defined by two consecutive negative NP/OP PCR tests, clearance by a healthcare professional, or resolution of symptoms. In the prospective study, mobile phlebotomists collected whole blood, serum and a nasopharyngeal or oropharyngeal swab from each participant. Additional blood draws and questionnaires over an approximately 2-month period could optionally be provided by prospective study participants. Blood samples from the prospective study were shipped frozen or at room temperature prior to DNA extraction.

The immunoSEQ Assay, a bias-controlled multiplex PCR, was used to amplify TCRbeta CDR3 regions from genomic DNA. On the study's bioinformatics: The number of nucleated cells in each sample was estimated by amplification of reference gene primers within the assay. Sequence reads were collapsed and filtered to measure the absolute abundance of every unique TCRbeta CDR3 rearrangement. For each sample, productive Simpson clonality was calculated as the square root of Simpson's diversity index over productive rearrangements. In its TCRdb copy, this immuneACCESS table keeps in-frame sequences only and misses some clones. Where compared with another copy, unresolved V genes explain less than half of these, and the others have no known cause. V and J calls and clone size follow that table, whereas D and trimming were derived from the DNA. The sample records fewer than 350,000 clones, 70% to 90% of which are singletons. The ten top clones hold more than 2% of the sample.

This sample was taken from a study of blood T cell repertoires in COVID-19 (dated by TCRdb to 2020 to 2022). Study-level background: Collaborator samples came from the United States, Italy and Spain and covered acute and convalescent phases of COVID-19. The sample metadata nearly always contained a de-identified subject ID, COVID-19 status, age in years and sex. The repertoires were made available in a free public database intended to serve as a resource for research on the immune response to SARS-CoV-2. The samples were drawn from the first 160 participants of the ongoing ImmuneRACE study and from 950 to 1,500 subjects provided by 6 global collaborators. Where HLA class I and class II types were available, the types were taken from metadata supplied by the sample provider, not from assay-based typing. The prospective study material was composed of cDNA or gDNA derived from T cells, B-cell-depleted T cells, or PBMCs. Subjects who had been exposed to COVID-19, were actively infected with it, or had recovered from it provided the deeply sampled blood TCRbeta repertoires that made up the dataset.

Findings and caveats that apply to the study as a whole: How much clinical and demographic metadata was included differed by source and by participant, and the metadata was provided uncurated.

Source material: PBMCs or T cells enriched from blood (not recorded which). The rearranged chain carries TRBV7-3 and TRBJ2-5, and TRBD2 matches 7 of the central bases. This sequence was found in a man aged 30 to 45 who had recovered from COVID-19. The bases read TGTGCCAGCAGCCTGGGCGGGGGAGGTCAAGAGACCCAGTACTTC. The translation is CASSLGGGGQETQYF.